A single sample is the source of the 21 T cell receptor beta chains below, sequenced in a study of cytomegalovirus exposure and HLA in healthy donors. PCR amplification relied on 60 Vbeta primers (plus 13 Jbeta primers). Assay: immunoSEQ multiplex PCR; the TCRdb copy retains only in-frame clones and omits some. The table includes 100,000 or so clones, about 80% detected once. Sequencing input: PBMCs. The receptors originated from a human donor in good health.

The rearrangement links TRBV2 to TRBJ2-2; 7 bases are a match to TRBD2. Germline assignment: CDR1 SNHLY and CDR2 FYNNEI. CDR3 size: 15 residues. V shed 5 bases and J 6 bases; nucleotides not matched to a gene: 9. This CDR3 is CASSRGGRSAGELFF. DNA of the CDR3: TGTGCCAGCAGTCGGGGCGGGAGATCCGCCGGGGAGCTGTTTTTT.

The V and J genes are TRBV5-6 and TRBJ1-3, with D maybe TRBD1 (6 bases). The CDR3 has 17 residues. Germline-derived CDR1 and CDR2 are SGHDT and YYEEEE. Trimming stripped 0 bases from V and 4 bases from J, with 17 bases between. CDR3 amino acids: CASSLVAGASAGNTIYF. In nucleotides, the CDR3 is TGTGCCAGCAGCTTGGTGGCGGGGGCGTCTGCAGGAAACACCATATATTTT. Full variable domain (remainder filled in from reference TRBV5-6 and TRBJ1-3): DAGVTQSPTHLIKTRGQQVTLRCSPKSGHDTVSWYQQALGQGPQFIFQYYEEEERQRGNFPDRFSGHQFPNYSSELNVNALLLGDSALYLCASSLVAGASAGNTIYFGEGSWLTVV.

The rearrangement uses TRBV27 and TRBJ1-1; TRBD1 agrees at 8 bases. The junction had 15 bases not matched to a gene; V was cut back by 6 bases and J by 0 bases. Per germline, CDR1 MNHEY and CDR2 SMNVEV (reference sequence). The CDR3 consists of 18 residues. The CDR3 loop reads CASSPWGRGPDLNTEAFF. DNA for the CDR3: TGTGCCAGCAGCCCTTGGGGCAGGGGGCCGGACTTGAACACTGAAGCTTTCTTT.

V is TRBV6-1 and J is TRBJ2-3; 10 positions agree with TRBD2. The germline gives CDR1 MNHNS, CDR2 SASEGT. The V gene end was trimmed by 2 bases and the J gene end by 2 bases; junction bases not matched to a gene: 1. The CDR3 contains 15 residues. The CDR3 here is CASSELAGATDTQYF. In DNA form, the CDR3 reads TGTGCCAGCAGTGAACTAGCGGGAGCCACAGATACGCAGTATTTT.

The rearrangement links TRBV28 to TRBJ1-3, with D tentatively TRBD1 (5 bases). Trimming shortened V by 11 bases and J by 2 bases, and 13 bases separated the two germline ends. The CDR3 is 13 amino acids. Germline CDR1 reads MDHEN; CDR2 reads SYDVKM. The DNA of the CDR3 is TGTGCCGGCGGGGGGGGAGCTGGAAACACCATATATTTT. It yields the protein CAGGGGAGNTIYF.

This clone has just one count. The CDR3 nucleotides read TGTGCCAGCAACCGCGGGAGTGAATCCTACGAGCAGTACTTC. It specifies CASNRGSESYEQYF. The chain carries TRBV2 and TRBJ2-7; 7 nucleotides match TRBD2. The V and J ends lost 7 bases and 1 base, in that order; junction bases with no gene match: 7. CDR1 is SNHLY and CDR2 is FYNNEI in the germline V gene. The CDR3 runs to 14 residues.

This chain joins TRBV7-2 and TRBJ2-7; 15 nucleotides agree with TRBD2. The junction had 6 bases not matched to a gene; V was cut back by 5 bases and J by 4 bases. This CDR3 has 16 residues. Germline lookup yields CDR1 SGHTA and CDR2 FQGNSA. CDR3 DNA sequence: TGTGCCAGCAGCCCAAGAGGGACTAGCGGGGGGTACGAGCAGTACTTC. Translating it yields CASSPRGTSGGYEQYF. Full variable domain (remainder filled in from reference TRBV7-2 and TRBJ2-7): GAGVSQSPSNKVTEKGKDVELRCDPISGHTALYWYRQSLGQGLEFLIYFQGNSAPDKSGLPSDRFSAERTGGSVSTLTIQRTQQEDSAVYLCASSPRGTSGGYEQYFGPGTRLTVT.

The rearrangement joins TRBV27 to TRBJ2-7, with 7 bases identical to TRBD2. This CDR3 has 15 amino acids. Germline V gene sequence: CDR1 MNHEY, CDR2 SMNVEV (reference sequence). V shed 8 bases and J 7 bases; nucleotides not matched to a gene: 17. The CDR3 is CASLPGSGRELEQYF. DNA of the CDR3: TGTGCCAGCCTCCCAGGGTCGGGGCGGGAGCTTGAGCAGTACTTC.

This clone was seen a handful of times. V and J are TRBV5-6 and TRBJ1-2, with D uncertain. This CDR3 has 13 amino acids. Deletions cut 2 bases from V and 8 bases from J, with 13 bases between. Per the germline V gene, CDR1 is SGHDT and CDR2 is YYEEEE. CDR3 DNA sequence: TGTGCCAGCAGCTTTGAACGAACGGAGGGCTACACCTTC. It translates to CASSFERTEGYTF. Full variable domain (rest looked up from reference TRBV5-6 and TRBJ1-2): DAGVTQSPTHLIKTRGQQVTLRCSPKSGHDTVSWYQQALGQGPQFIFQYYEEEERQRGNFPDRFSGHQFPNYSSELNVNALLLGDSALYLCASSFERTEGYTFGSGTRLTVV.

The J gene is TRBJ2-1, the V gene TRBV7-9; D is possibly TRBD2 (5 bases). CDR1 and CDR2 (germline): SEHNR, FQNEAQ (reference sequence). The CDR3 spans 14 residues. Trimming left V 1 base short and J 5 bases short, with 9 bases between. The chain's CDR3 is CASSLETGNNEQFF. Here the CDR3 DNA reads TGTGCCAGCAGCTTAGAGACGGGAAACAATGAGCAGTTCTTC.

The chain links TRBV5-1 to TRBJ2-5; 10 nucleotides match TRBD1. Trimming cost V 0 bases and J 4 bases; bases outside gene matches: 6. CDR3 length equals 16 residues. Germline CDR1 is SGHRS and CDR2 is YFSETQ. This chain's CDR3 is CASSLAGQGKSETQYF. The CDR3 bases are TGCGCCAGCAGCTTGGCGGGACAGGGGAAGTCAGAGACCCAGTACTTC. The entire variable domain, with the rest obtained from reference TRBV5-1 and TRBJ2-5, is as follows: KAGVTQTPRYLIKTRGQQVTLSCSPISGHRSVSWYQQTPGQGLQFLFEYFSETQRNKGNFPGRFSGRQFSNSRSEMNVSTLELGDSALYLCASSLAGQGKSETQYFGPGTRLLVL.

This CDR3 reads CASSSLGAGRDTQYF. The DNA of the CDR3 is TGTGCCAGCAGTTCGTTAGGGGCTGGTCGAGATACGCAGTATTTT. The rearrangement links TRBV28 to TRBJ2-3; possibly TRBD1 for D (5 bases). This CDR3 region has 15 residues. Germline V CDR1 and CDR2: MDHEN, SYDVKM. The V and J ends lost 4 bases and 5 bases respectively, with 16 bases between them.

The chain combines TRBV28 with TRBJ2-7; 15 bases map to TRBD2. V was clipped by 5 bases and J by 3 bases; unmatched bases: 5. Germline CDR1 and CDR2: MDHEN and SYDVKM. CDR3 length: 16 amino acids. CDR3 in DNA: TGTGCCAGCAGTGGACTAGCGGGAGGGGTTGGCTACGAGCAGTACTTC. Translation gives CASSGLAGGVGYEQYF.

This rearrangement joins TRBV1 to TRBJ2-3; TRBD2 reflects the table's D call only, with no check against the DNA. TRBV1 is classified as a pseudogene. CDR3 size: 19 residues. The chain's CDR3 is CTSSQAPRRGYSSTDTQYF. Written as DNA, the CDR3 is TGCACCAGCAGCCAAGCCCCCCGGCGGGGATACTCTAGCACAGATACGCAGTATTTT.

This CDR3 reads CASSPRRESYNEQFF. The DNA of the CDR3 is TGTGCCAGCAGCCCCCGCCGGGAGTCCTACAATGAGCAGTTCTTC. This chain connects TRBV6-6 to TRBJ2-1; tentatively, D is TRBD2 (6 bases). The CDR3 has 15 residues. Trimming stripped 6 bases from V and 1 base from J, with 13 bases between. Looked up from germline, CDR1 is MNHNY and CDR2 is SVGAGI (reference sequence).

The chain recombines TRBV5-1 with TRBJ2-5, with 7 bases matching TRBD2. Germline lookup yields CDR1 SGHRS and CDR2 YFSETQ. CDR3 length equals 14 residues. Losses at the gene ends were 3 bases for V and 5 bases for J; bases not matched to a gene: 7. DNA of the CDR3: TGCGCCAGCAGCTCCAGCGGGACTGATGAGACCCAGTACTTC. It codes for CASSSSGTDETQYF.

V gene TRBV7-2 combines with J gene TRBJ1-1; D is perhaps TRBD1 (6 bases). Per germline, CDR1 SGHTA and CDR2 FQGNSA. The germline V and J ends were trimmed by 5 bases and 0 bases, with 10 bases remaining between them. CDR3 size: 14 residues. For the CDR3, the DNA is TGTGCCAGCAGCAAGGACAGCATGAACACTGAAGCTTTCTTT. Translating it yields CASSKDSMNTEAFF.

The chain joins TRBV27 to TRBJ2-2; D is perhaps TRBD2 (6 bases). V was trimmed by 1 base and J by 1 base, leaving 13 bases between them. The CDR3 is made up of 17 amino acids. The germline V gene encodes CDR1 MNHEY and CDR2 SMNVEV (reference sequence). In nucleotides, the CDR3 is TGTGCCAGCAGTTTATTACCGCTAGCGCGGAACACCGGGGAGCTGTTTTTT. Protein: CASSLLPLARNTGELFF.

The V gene is TRBV27, the J gene TRBJ2-2, with D unclear. V lost 2 bases and J lost 4, with 8 bases in between. Germline loops: CDR1 MNHEY, CDR2 SMNVEV (reference sequence). There are 14 residues in the CDR3. The CDR3 bases are TGTGCCAGCAGTTTAACCTCGAGCACCGGGGAGCTGTTTTTT. Its translation is CASSLTSSTGELFF.

The chain links TRBV14 to TRBJ2-6, with 7 bases that match TRBD1. V trimming: 4 bases; J trimming: 0 bases; junction bases outside the gene matches: 12. The germline CDR1 and CDR2 sequences are SGHDN and FVKESK. This CDR3 has 19 amino acids. The CDR3 is CASSRRQGINPSGANVLTF. The CDR3 DNA reads TGTGCCAGCAGCCGCCGACAGGGCATTAATCCCTCTGGGGCCAACGTCCTGACTTTC.

This rearrangement joins TRBV28 to TRBJ2-3; 9 bases match TRBD1. The CDR3 covers 17 residues. The V gene end was trimmed by 9 bases and the J gene end by 0 bases; junction bases not matched to a gene: 13. Germline CDR1 MDHEN, CDR2 SYDVKM. CDR3 sequence: CASSKNRGLTSTDTQYF. DNA for the CDR3: TGTGCCAGTTCCAAAAACAGGGGGCTCACTAGCACAGATACGCAGTATTTT.